The 25 T cell receptor beta chains reported below all come from one sample, sequenced in a study of shared clonotypes between healthy human individuals. TCRdb's table, derived via immunoSEQ multiplex PCR, lists solely in-frame clones and lacks some. The table includes 600,000 to 750,000 clones, 72% detected once. The material sequenced was memory CD4+ T cells sorted from blood. Stated subset: CD45RA-negative fraction. The origin of the receptors is a woman in her 30s in good health.

This clone was counted once. The rearrangement links TRBV6-1 to TRBJ1-2; 7 bases line up with TRBD1. The J segment lost 4 bases and the V segment lost 3 bases, leaving 5 bases of the junction unmatched. Germline values: CDR1 MNHNS, CDR2 SASEGT. The CDR3 has 14 amino acids. The CDR3 DNA reads as TGTGCCAGCAGTGACCCGACAGGGAGCTATGGCTACACCTTC. This translates into CASSDPTGSYGYTF.

This clone was seen only a few times. The chain is built from TRBV28 and TRBJ2-7, with 7 bases matching TRBD2. Germline CDR1 reads MDHEN; CDR2 reads SYDVKM. This CDR3 region has 14 residues. The junction had 4 bases not matched to a gene; V was cut back by 2 bases and J by 3 bases. The CDR3 here is CASSLRLADYEQYF. The DNA for the CDR3 is TGTGCCAGCAGTTTACGACTAGCCGACTACGAGCAGTACTTC.

V and J are TRBV7-8 and TRBJ1-2, with D perhaps matching TRBD1 (5 bases). Germline CDR1 reads SGHVS; CDR2 reads FQNEAQ. The CDR3 loop spans 15 amino acids. V lost 5 bases, J lost 4 bases, and 17 bases lay in between. This CDR3 reads CASSGRDGAFYGYTF. The CDR3 DNA sequence: TGTGCCAGCAGCGGCCGGGACGGAGCATTCTATGGCTACACCTTC.

This clone was observed at least ten times. Other DNA sequences in the sample encode the same CDR3. This sequence joins TRBV15 and TRBJ2-3; 9 bases agree with TRBD1. This CDR3 has 14 residues. Germline assignment: CDR1 LNHNV and CDR2 YYDKDF (reference sequence). Trimming cost V 3 bases and J 4 bases; bases outside gene matches: 2. This CDR3 reads CATSRGTGSDTQYF. CDR3 DNA sequence: TGTGCCACCAGCAGGGGGACAGGGTCAGATACGCAGTATTTT.

The rearrangement uses TRBV4-1 and TRBJ1-4, with TRBD1 as a possible D gene (6 bases). Trimming left V 6 bases short and J 8 bases short, with 16 bases between. The germline CDR1 and CDR2 sequences are MGHRA and YSYEKL. This CDR3 comprises 14 residues. CDR3 loop: CASRGEDRWEKLFF. The CDR3 coding sequence is TGCGCCAGCAGGGGCGAGGACAGATGGGAAAAACTGTTTTTT.

The chain links TRBV19 to TRBJ1-2, with 7 bases lining up with TRBD1. The CDR3 contains 13 residues. V lost 6 bases, J lost 2 bases, and 3 bases stayed unmatched. CDR1 is LNHDA, CDR2 SQIVND, per germline (reference sequence). CDR3 protein: CASRQQGNYGYTF. CDR3 DNA sequence: TGTGCCAGTAGACAACAGGGGAACTATGGCTACACCTTC.

This chain uses TRBV7-3 with TRBJ2-1; TRBD2 matches at 13 bases. This CDR3 is built from 15 residues. The germline V gene encodes CDR1 SGHTA and CDR2 FQGTGA. J gave up 13 bases and V 4 bases, and 10 bases lay outside the gene matches. The CDR3 DNA sequence: TGTGCCAGCAGCTCCGGACTAGCGGGAGCCGGGGGCCAGTTCTTC. Translated: CASSSGLAGAGGQFF. Variable domain in full (rest from reference TRBV7-3 and TRBJ2-1): GAGVSQTPSNKVTEKGKYVELRCDPISGHTALYWYRQSLGQGPEFLIYFQGTGAADDSGLPNDRFFAVRPEGSVSTLKIQRTERGDSAVYLCASSSGLAGAGGQFFGPGTRLTVL.

This clone was picked up a small number of times. For the CDR3, the DNA is TGTGCCAGCAGTAAGGGACAGAGCTATGGCTACACCTTC. It codes for CASSKGQSYGYTF. V gene TRBV6-4 combines with J gene TRBJ1-2, with TRBD1 matching 7 bases. Germline values: CDR1 MRHNA, CDR2 SNTAGT. Losses at the gene ends were 5 bases for V and 4 bases for J; bases not matched to a gene: 4. CDR3 length: 13 residues.

This sequence joins TRBV5-1 and TRBJ1-1; D uncertain. V was trimmed by 2 bases and J by 4 bases, leaving 15 bases between them. The length of the CDR3 is 15 residues. Germline CDR1 is SGHRS and CDR2 is YFSETQ. In DNA, the CDR3 is TGCGCCAGCAGCTTACGAGGGTTTGAGAGCACTGAAGCTTTCTTT. It codes for CASSLRGFESTEAFF. Drawing the rest from reference TRBV5-1 and TRBJ1-1, the complete variable domain is KAGVTQTPRYLIKTRGQQVTLSCSPISGHRSVSWYQQTPGQGLQFLFEYFSETQRNKGNFPGRFSGRQFSNSRSEMNVSTLELGDSALYLCASSLRGFESTEAFFGQGTRLTVV.

CDR3: CASSLVDEMQYF. The CDR3 DNA is TGCGCCAGCAGCTTGGTAGACGAAATGCAGTACTTC. The rearrangement uses TRBV5-1 and TRBJ2-7; D gene ambiguous. CDR1 is SGHRS, CDR2 YFSETQ, per germline. The CDR3 consists of 12 residues. Trimming removed 0 bases from V and 9 bases from J, with 10 bases in between. The entire variable domain, with the rest obtained from reference TRBV5-1 and TRBJ2-7, is as follows: KAGVTQTPRYLIKTRGQQVTLSCSPISGHRSVSWYQQTPGQGLQFLFEYFSETQRNKGNFPGRFSGRQFSNSRSEMNVSTLELGDSALYLCASSLVDEMQYFGPGTRLTVT.

The CDR3 here is CASSYSRTGNTEAFF. DNA for the CDR3: TGCGCCAGCAGCTATAGCCGGACAGGGAACACTGAAGCTTTCTTT. J is TRBJ1-1 and V is TRBV5-1; 7 nucleotides align to TRBD1. Germline V gene sequence: CDR1 SGHRS, CDR2 YFSETQ. The CDR3 has 15 residues. V shed 3 bases, J shed 1 base, and the junction held 6 bases outside the gene matches.

This clone occurred once. The V call is TRBV28, the J call TRBJ2-1, with 15 bases fitting TRBD2. This CDR3 spans 16 amino acids. J was trimmed by 7 bases and V by 5 bases; bases with no gene match: 6. The V gene's germline CDR1 is MDHEN and CDR2 SYDVKM. CDR3 sequence reads: CASSLLGTSGRNEQFF. In nucleotides, the CDR3 is TGTGCCAGCAGTCTCCTCGGGACTAGCGGGAGGAATGAGCAGTTCTTC.

The J gene is TRBJ1-4, the V gene TRBV15; TRBD1 is a possible D gene (5 bases). Between the trimmed V and J ends, which lost 5 bases and 5 bases, there was a span of 15 bases. Germline CDR1 reads LNHNV; CDR2 reads YYDKDF (reference sequence). The CDR3 is 15 amino acids. CDR3 in DNA: TGTGCCACCAGCTTCGAGCGGGGGACCAATGAAAAACTGTTTTTT. Residues: CATSFERGTNEKLFF.

This sequence joins TRBV18 and TRBJ2-7; D is perhaps TRBD2 (5 bases). V lost 0 bases and J lost 2, with 26 bases in between. Looked up from germline, CDR1 is KGHSH and CDR2 is LQKENI. The CDR3 runs 20 residues. The CDR3 nucleotides are TGTGCCAGCTCACCACCGCTTTTTTCTTTGGGAGCAGATACAACCTACGAGCAGTACTTC. It specifies CASSPPLFSLGADTTYEQYF.

This sequence joins TRBV19 and TRBJ2-1, with 7 bases fitting TRBD1. Unmatched junction bases numbered 6, after V lost 6 bases and J lost 10 bases. In germline, CDR1 is LNHDA, CDR2 SQIVND (reference sequence). The CDR3 runs 12 residues. CDR3 residues: CASSDRAGEQFF. CDR3 nucleotides: TGTGCCAGTAGCGACAGGGCAGGCGAGCAGTTCTTC.

V is TRBV5-1 and J is TRBJ1-4; no definite D call. This CDR3 contains 14 residues. Germline CDR1 reads SGHRS; CDR2 reads YFSETQ. V lost 4 bases to trimming and J lost 8 bases, with 15 bases between them. For the CDR3, the DNA is TGCGCCAGCAGCCTCAAGATGGGGAGAGAAAAACTGTTTTTT. Protein sequence: CASSLKMGREKLFF.

The chain has TRBV9 and TRBJ1-5, with 9 bases matching TRBD1. Germline CDR1 reads SGDLS; CDR2 reads YYNGEE. Germline trimming cut 2 bases from V and 7 bases from J; bases unmatched to any gene: 4. The CDR3 loop spans 14 amino acids. The CDR3 bases are TGTGCCAGCAGCGTGAGGGACAGGGAACAGCCCCAGCATTTT. Residues: CASSVRDREQPQHF.

The CDR3 spells CASSIGQGKQYF. The CDR3 DNA follows: TGTGCCAGCAGCATCGGACAGGGCAAGCAGTACTTC. The chain links TRBV5-8 to TRBJ2-7; 8 nucleotides align to TRBD1. Germline values: CDR1 SGHTS, CDR2 YDEGEE. Trimming cost V 4 bases and J 8 bases; bases outside gene matches: 5. This CDR3 contains 12 residues.

The V and J genes are TRBV28 and TRBJ2-7; D is possibly TRBD2 (5 bases). V lost 7 bases to trimming and J lost 3 bases, with 13 bases between them. From germline, CDR1 is MDHEN and CDR2 SYDVKM. This CDR3 has 13 residues. CDR3: CASKPGLIYEQYF. The CDR3 DNA reads TGTGCCAGCAAACCAGGACTCATCTACGAGCAGTACTTC.

The J gene is TRBJ2-7, the V gene TRBV28; 7 positions match TRBD1. V lost 6 bases to trimming and J lost 7 bases; unmatched junction nucleotides: 15. Germline loops: CDR1 MDHEN, CDR2 SYDVKM. This CDR3 is built from 15 residues. The CDR3 DNA follows: TGTGCCAGCAGCGAAGACAGGGCTCAATTTCGGGAGCAGTACTTC. Its translation is CASSEDRAQFREQYF.

The chain has TRBV2 and TRBJ1-2; tentatively, D is TRBD1 (5 bases). Germline V CDR1 and CDR2: SNHLY, FYNNEI. The CDR3 runs to 13 residues. The V end lost 3 bases, the J end lost 8 bases, and 13 bases lay between the germline ends. The CDR3 loop is CASSEGPSAGYTF. CDR3 bases: TGTGCCAGCAGTGAGGGACCCTCTGCGGGCTACACCTTC.

This clone was observed a few times. This chain links TRBV2 with TRBJ1-1; no clear D gene. This CDR3 spans 13 amino acids. The V end lost 6 bases, the J end lost 6 bases, and 14 bases lay between the germline ends. CDR1 is SNHLY, CDR2 FYNNEI, per germline. In nucleotides, the CDR3 is TGTGCCAGCAGCCAAGAAAGGGTGGCTGAAGCTTTCTTT. This codes for CASSQERVAEAFF.

The chain links TRBV7-9 to TRBJ1-1, with D tentatively TRBD1 (6 bases). CDR3 length equals 17 residues. V was pared by 3 bases and J by 8 bases, with 25 bases between. In germline, CDR1 is SEHNR, CDR2 FQNEAQ (reference sequence). CDR3 region: CASSFLRTDPSRGEAFF. Here the CDR3 DNA reads TGTGCCAGCAGCTTCCTCCGGACAGACCCTTCCAGAGGGGAAGCTTTCTTT.

In this sample, this clone turned up once. The chain employs TRBV7-2 and TRBJ2-1; D unclear. The germline gives CDR1 SGHTA, CDR2 FQGNSA. V was trimmed by 5 bases and J by 8 bases, leaving 19 bases between them. The CDR3 totals 15 residues. CDR3 nucleotides: TGTGCCAGCAGCCCCACGGCCCTAGTGATCCATGAGCAGTTCTTC. It encodes CASSPTALVIHEQFF. The full variable domain, completed using reference TRBV7-2 and TRBJ2-1, is GAGVSQSPSNKVTEKGKDVELRCDPISGHTALYWYRQSLGQGLEFLIYFQGNSAPDKSGLPSDRFSAERTGGSVSTLTIQRTQQEDSAVYLCASSPTALVIHEQFFGPGTRLTVL.

This chain uses TRBV5-1 with TRBJ2-1; 11 positions agree with TRBD2. The CDR3 sequence is 15 residues long. CDR1 and CDR2 from the germline V gene are SGHRS and YFSETQ. V lost 3 bases, J lost 6 bases, and 5 bases stayed unmatched. CDR3: CASSWSGTSGNEQFF. The CDR3 nucleotides read TGCGCCAGCAGCTGGTCCGGGACTAGCGGCAATGAGCAGTTCTTC. The full variable domain, its missing parts supplied by reference TRBV5-1 and TRBJ2-1, is KAGVTQTPRYLIKTRGQQVTLSCSPISGHRSVSWYQQTPGQGLQFLFEYFSETQRNKGNFPGRFSGRQFSNSRSEMNVSTLELGDSALYLCASSWSGTSGNEQFFGPGTRLTVL.